One sample yielded the 18 T cell receptor beta chains listed below, sequenced in a study. TCRdb called the 5' RACE reads again in MiXCR, with one record for every CDR3 protein. The sample consists of 7,000 to 9,000 distinct CDR3 sequences, 27% of them appearing once. The specimen sequenced was naive CD4+ T cells sorted from a lymph node. The subset here: naive CD4+ T cells, CD4+CD45RA+CD25-. Source of these receptors: a female donor with breast cancer.

This clonotype occurred a few times. The chain combines TRBV6-6 with TRBJ2-1; 7 bases map to TRBD2. Germline V CDR1 and CDR2: MNHNY, SVGAGI (reference sequence). V was clipped by 1 base and J by 0 bases; unmatched bases: 6. The CDR3 runs 17 residues. The CDR3 DNA follows: TGTGCCAGCAGTTACTTTGCGGGCGGGAGCTCCTACAATGAGCAGTTCTTC. Translating it yields CASSYFAGGSSYNEQFF.

This clonotype is classed as medium-sized. The genes are TRBV29-1 and TRBJ2-1; 10 nucleotides match TRBD2. This CDR3 region has 15 residues. Germline CDR1 is SQVTM and CDR2 is ANQGSEA. V was clipped by 5 bases and J by 0 bases; unmatched bases: 4. For the CDR3, the DNA is TGCAGCGTTAGAGCGGGAGGGAGCTCCTACAATGAGCAGTTCTTC. It encodes CSVRAGGSSYNEQFF.

V usage is TRBV12-3 or TRBV12-4 and J usage is TRBJ2-1; 11 nucleotides agree with TRBD2. The CDR3 spans 16 residues. Trimming at V came to 3 bases and at J to 7 bases, leaving 8 bases not matched to a gene. CDR3 nucleotide sequence: TGTGCCAGCAGTTTCGGCCTAGCGGGAGGTTATAATGAGCAGTTCTTC. Its translation is CASSFGLAGGYNEQFF.

This clonotype came up a few times. The chain has TRBV7-2 and TRBJ1-4; weak D call: TRBD1 (6 bases). CDR1 is SGHTA and CDR2 is FQGNSA in the germline V gene. The CDR3 length is 16 residues. Trimming removed 2 bases at V and 4 bases at J, with 14 bases between. Here the CDR3 DNA reads TGTGCCAGCAGCTTATCAACAGGGAGAAGTAATGAAAAACTGTTTTTT. This encodes CASSLSTGRSNEKLFF.

This clonotype was counted only a few times. The V and J genes are TRBV20-1 and TRBJ1-5; D ambiguous. The germline V and J ends were trimmed by 1 base and 7 bases, with 5 bases remaining between them. The CDR3 is made up of 11 amino acids. Germline V gives CDR1 DFQATT, CDR2 SNEGSKA (reference sequence). This CDR3 is CSARVGQPQHF. CDR3 sequence (DNA): TGCAGTGCTAGAGTCGGCCAGCCCCAGCATTTT.

This clonotype appeared a few times. Just one base apart from a much larger clone, this may be a read error. The chain has TRBV25-1 and TRBJ2-7, with TRBD1 matching 8 bases. Germline V CDR1 and CDR2: MGHDK, SYGVNS. CDR3 length: 15 amino acids. Trimming at V came to 3 bases and at J to 1 base, leaving 5 bases not matched to a gene. Here the CDR3 reads CASSDWDRTSYEQYF. In DNA form, the CDR3 reads TGTGCCAGCAGTGATTGGGACAGGACATCCTACGAGCAGTACTTC.

The rearrangement links TRBV5-1 to TRBJ2-6, with 9 bases aligning to TRBD2. The CDR3 spans 18 residues. V gave up 0 bases and J gave up 0 bases; unmatched junction bases: 4. Germline assignment: CDR1 SGHRS and CDR2 YFSETQ. This CDR3 reads CASSLELAGYSGANVLTF. The CDR3 DNA reads as TGCGCCAGCAGCTTGGAACTAGCGGGCTACTCTGGGGCCAACGTCCTGACTTTC.

Judged by abundance, this clonotype is medium-sized. The J gene is TRBJ1-5, the V gene TRBV2; D possibly corresponds to TRBD1 (5 bases). Germline assignment: CDR1 SNHLY and CDR2 FYNNEI. V was shortened by 6 bases and J by 3 bases, with 18 bases between the two germline ends. CDR3 length equals 16 residues. The CDR3 reads CASRGPGTGINQPQHF. The CDR3, as DNA: TGTGCCAGCAGGGGACCCGGGACGGGCATCAATCAGCCCCAGCATTTT.

This clonotype is classed as medium-sized (0.01 to 0.1%). The V gene is TRBV24-1, the J gene TRBJ1-1, with TRBD1 as a possible D gene (5 bases). The germline V gene has CDR1 KGHDR and CDR2 SFDVKD. V lost 4 bases and J lost 11, with 13 bases in between. The CDR3 has 12 residues. The CDR3 region is CATSETGPGAFF. Here the CDR3 DNA reads TGTGCCACCAGTGAAACGGGGCCTGGGGCTTTCTTT.

In the case of this clonotype: The junction departs from the called germline gene at one end, perhaps through a read error. The chain links TRBV4-1 to TRBJ1-5, with 9 bases aligning to TRBD1. Germline loops: CDR1 MGHRA, CDR2 YSYEKL. This CDR3 has 16 amino acids. The CDR3 is CASSQDAGQGGQAQHF. DNA of the CDR3: TGCGCCAGCAGCCAAGATGCGGGACAGGGAGGTCAGGCCCAGCATTTC.

This clonotype was recorded many times. This chain links TRBV4-3 with TRBJ2-1; perhaps TRBD2 as D (7 bases). The germline V and J ends were trimmed by 1 base and 4 bases, with 17 bases remaining between them. The CDR3 loop spans 17 amino acids. Germline V gene sequence: CDR1 LGHNA, CDR2 YSLEER. CDR3 nucleotides: TGCGCCAGCAGCCAAGGTCTTGGGGGGGGCGTATACAATGAGCAGTTCTTC. Protein: CASSQGLGGGVYNEQFF.

Details on this clonotype: This may arise from a read error, as a much more abundant clone is one base away. The gene calls are TRBV6-6 and TRBJ2-3; 7 nucleotides match TRBD2. Per germline, CDR1 MNHNY and CDR2 SVGAGI (reference sequence). V lost 6 bases to trimming and J lost 4 bases; unmatched junction nucleotides: 16. The CDR3 has 17 residues. The CDR3 DNA sequence: TGTGCCAGCAGCTCCGACTCCAGGGAGGGCCAGCCAGATACGCAGTATTTT. Residues: CASSSDSREGQPDTQYF.

The rearrangement uses TRBV20-1 and TRBJ2-7, with D unclear. Per germline, CDR1 DFQATT and CDR2 SNEGSKA (reference sequence). This CDR3 region has 11 residues. The V and J ends lost 3 bases and 6 bases respectively, with 9 bases between them. CDR3 amino acids: CSASRFGEQYF. Here the CDR3 DNA reads TGCAGTGCTAGTCGGTTCGGCGAGCAGTACTTC.

This clonotype was detected many times. The chain links TRBV7-6 to TRBJ2-5; no firm D call. The CDR3 loop spans 13 amino acids. Germline V gene sequence: CDR1 SGHVS, CDR2 FNYEAQ. V was cut by 2 bases and J by 5 bases, with 9 bases left in between. DNA of the CDR3: TGTGCCAGCAGCTTACTTGGTGCTGAGACCCAGTACTTC. It specifies CASSLLGAETQYF.

This clonotype ranks as medium-sized. The chain couples TRBV4-1 to TRBJ2-1; TRBD2 matches 10 bases. The CDR3 runs to 18 residues. Germline loops: CDR1 MGHRA, CDR2 YSYEKL. V was clipped by 4 bases and J by 2 bases; unmatched bases: 11. CDR3 nucleotide sequence: TGCGCCAGCAGCCTGTCAGCGGGAGGGCCTGGGGCCTACAATGAGCAGTTCTTC. Translating it yields CASSLSAGGPGAYNEQFF.

The rearrangement joins TRBV6-2 or TRBV6-3 to TRBJ2-5; D is undetermined. The CDR3 contains 11 residues. Germline V gene lookup returns CDR1 MNHEY and CDR2 SVGEGT. The germline V and J ends were trimmed by 6 bases and 5 bases, with 7 bases remaining between them. The CDR3 DNA sequence: TGTGCCAGCAGATCCGCGGAGACCCAGTACTTC. Protein sequence: CASRSAETQYF.

This clonotype was seen a handful of times. J is TRBJ2-5 and V is TRBV27; unclear D gene. The ends were cut back, 6 bases at V and 4 bases at J, with 15 bases in the middle. The CDR3 has 14 residues. The germline V gene encodes CDR1 MNHEY and CDR2 SMNVEV (reference sequence). The CDR3 sequence: CASSQLGIPETQYF. CDR3 coding DNA: TGTGCCAGCAGCCAGCTAGGCATACCAGAGACCCAGTACTTC.

This clonotype appeared many times. V and J are TRBV14 and TRBJ1-2, with D maybe TRBD1 (5 bases). The germline V and J ends were trimmed by 1 base and 8 bases, with 8 bases remaining between them. Germline values: CDR1 SGHDN, CDR2 FVKESK. CDR3 length: 12 residues. The CDR3 DNA reads TGTGCCAGCAGCCAAGGGGGCCGCGGCTACACCTTC. Residues: CASSQGGRGYTF.